A selection of T cell receptor beta chains follows, all from one sample in a study of T cells in narcolepsy. Libraries were prepared by immunoSEQ multiplex PCR; TCRdb keeps only in-frame clonotypes and omits some of them. Here the sample spans about 24,000 clones, roughly four fifths being singletons. The sequenced sample consisted of memory (CD45RA-) CD4+ T cells from blood. These receptor sequences come from a human donor in good health. Both conserved end residues are part of each CDR3. Fields, in order: V gene, CDR3 protein.

V gene: TRBV9; CDR3 protein: CAGAATGGSTDTQYF
V gene: TRBV4-3; CDR3 protein: CASSQDYGWQGGTGELFF
V gene: TRBV5-5; CDR3 protein: CASSLAGNQPQHF
V gene: TRBV7-2; CDR3 protein: CASSPERETQYF
V gene: TRBV5-1; CDR3 protein: CASSWGPVGETQYF
V gene: TRBV10-3; CDR3 protein: CAISGLTGNTIYF
V gene: TRBV5-6; CDR3 protein: CASTWGTGETQYF
V gene: TRBV7-2; CDR3 protein: CASSLASGGADTQYF
V gene: TRBV27; CDR3 protein: CASFGRAYEQYF
V gene: TRBV5-1; CDR3 protein: CASSRTGANYGYTF
V gene: TRBV4-1; CDR3 protein: CANPSEQYF
V gene: TRBV9; CDR3 protein: CASSKRRDSEQTLAKNIQYF
V gene: TRBV21-1; CDR3 protein: CASSEKERVPHRGLGTGETQYF
V gene: TRBV5-1; CDR3 protein: CASSRGQGNEKLFF
V gene: TRBV27; CDR3 protein: CASSFSRGETQYF
V gene: TRBV6-1; CDR3 protein: CASSTGTGVLYEQYF
V gene: TRBV27; CDR3 protein: CASSLWGHRNTEAFF
V gene: TRBV6-5; CDR3 protein: CASSPGTGNQPQHF
V gene: TRBV2; CDR3 protein: CASSAGWEETQYF
V gene: TRBV6-5; CDR3 protein: CASSYSVQDQETQYF
V gene: TRBV25-1; CDR3 protein: CASTLSGGGDTQYF
V gene: TRBV19; CDR3 protein: CASKDPGLNYNEQFF
V gene: TRBV27; CDR3 protein: CASSPDTLRNTGELFF
V gene: TRBV7-2; CDR3 protein: CASSYRPITDTQYF
V gene: TRBV25-1; CDR3 protein: CASSEGGGYTF
V gene: TRBV12-5; CDR3 protein: CASGSGGAREKLFF
V gene: TRBV6-1; CDR3 protein: CASSERDRGGYTF
V gene: TRBV11-2; CDR3 protein: CASSLGGTHSSSYNEQFF
V gene: TRBV18; CDR3 protein: CASSPGLGTDTQYF
V gene: TRBV5-1; CDR3 protein: CASSPTADYGYTF
V gene: TRBV2; CDR3 protein: CASSGLAVNTGELFF
V gene: TRBV5-1; CDR3 protein: CASSLEGTGRRGTEAFF
V gene: TRBV11-3; CDR3 protein: CASSSNQETQYF
V gene: TRBV5-1; CDR3 protein: CASSLVAGAADTQYF
V gene: TRBV6-6; CDR3 protein: CASRADRSYEQYF
V gene: TRBV5-6; CDR3 protein: CASSTGWIKNIQYF
V gene: TRBV5-1; CDR3 protein: CASSDLGQGVNTEAFF
V gene: TRBV29-1; CDR3 protein: CSVGGSFETQYF
V gene: TRBV5-4; CDR3 protein: CASSLGGLQGNTIYF
V gene: TRBV5-6; CDR3 protein: CASTSLPGQGRDEQFF
V gene: TRBV7-2; CDR3 protein: CASSPRRGPGTEAFF
V gene: TRBV15; CDR3 protein: CATSRDPGQGTHEQYF
V gene: TRBV5-1; CDR3 protein: CASSLEVKGSEAFF
V gene: TRBV1; CDR3 protein: CTSSQVTGPKETQYF
V gene: TRBV6-6; CDR3 protein: CASSKGREGQPQHF